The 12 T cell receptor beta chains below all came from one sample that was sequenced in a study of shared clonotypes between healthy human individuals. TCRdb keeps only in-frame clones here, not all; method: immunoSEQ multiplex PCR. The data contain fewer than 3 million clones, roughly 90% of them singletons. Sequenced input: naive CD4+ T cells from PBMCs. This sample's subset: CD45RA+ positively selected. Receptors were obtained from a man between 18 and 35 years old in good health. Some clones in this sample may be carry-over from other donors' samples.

The CDR3, as DNA: TGTGCCAGCGCTCTAGCGGGAGCTAACGAGCAGTACTTC. Translating gives CASALAGANEQYF. The chain is built from TRBV5-4 and TRBJ2-7; 10 nucleotides line up with TRBD2. The CDR3 loop spans 13 amino acids. V dropped 7 bases and J dropped 5; count of bases not matched to a gene: 6. Germline V gene lookup returns CDR1 SGHNT and CDR2 YYREEE (reference sequence).

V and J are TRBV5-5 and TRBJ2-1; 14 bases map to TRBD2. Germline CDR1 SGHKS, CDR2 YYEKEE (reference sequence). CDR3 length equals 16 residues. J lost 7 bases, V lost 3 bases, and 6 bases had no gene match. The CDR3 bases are TGTGCCAGCAGCTGGACCGGGACTAGCGGGAGAAATGAGCAGTTCTTC. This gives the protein CASSWTGTSGRNEQFF. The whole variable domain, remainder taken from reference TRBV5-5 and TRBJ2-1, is DAGVTQSPTHLIKTRGQQVTLRCSPISGHKSVSWYQQVLGQGPQFIFQYYEKEERGRGNFPDRFSARQFPNYSSELNVNALLLGDSALYLCASSWTGTSGRNEQFFGPGTRLTVL.

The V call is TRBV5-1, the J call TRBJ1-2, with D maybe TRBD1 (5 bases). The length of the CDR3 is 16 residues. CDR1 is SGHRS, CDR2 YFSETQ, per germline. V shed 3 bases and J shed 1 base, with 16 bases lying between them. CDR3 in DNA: TGCGCCAGCAGCTCGGAAATGACAAGGGGTAACTATGGCTACACCTTC. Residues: CASSSEMTRGNYGYTF. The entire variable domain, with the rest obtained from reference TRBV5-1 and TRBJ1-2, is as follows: KAGVTQTPRYLIKTRGQQVTLSCSPISGHRSVSWYQQTPGQGLQFLFEYFSETQRNKGNFPGRFSGRQFSNSRSEMNVSTLELGDSALYLCASSSEMTRGNYGYTFGSGTRLTVV.

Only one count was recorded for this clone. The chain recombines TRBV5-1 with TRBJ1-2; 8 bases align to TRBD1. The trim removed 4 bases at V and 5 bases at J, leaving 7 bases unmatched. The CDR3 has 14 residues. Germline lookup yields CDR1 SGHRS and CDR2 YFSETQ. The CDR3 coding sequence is TGCGCCAGCAGCCGGACAGGGCAGGAATATGGCTACACCTTC. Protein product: CASSRTGQEYGYTF.

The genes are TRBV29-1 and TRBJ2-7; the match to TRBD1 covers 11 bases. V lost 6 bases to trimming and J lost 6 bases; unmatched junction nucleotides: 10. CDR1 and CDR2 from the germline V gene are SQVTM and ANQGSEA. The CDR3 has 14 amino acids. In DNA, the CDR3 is TGCAGCGTCGAACGGGACAGGGGGGGGTCCGAGCAGTACTTC. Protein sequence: CSVERDRGGSEQYF.

The CDR3 nucleotides read TGTGCCAGGATTAACAGGGAAGTTCGCGGACTAAATGAGCAGTTCTTC. This gives the protein CARINREVRGLNEQFF. This chain connects TRBV27 to TRBJ2-1, with D perhaps TRBD1 or TRBD2 (6 bases each). The CDR3 length is 16 residues. Germline V gene data show CDR1 as MNHEY and CDR2 as SMNVEV (reference sequence). With 9 bases removed from V and 7 bases from J, the gap between germline ends came to 25 bases.

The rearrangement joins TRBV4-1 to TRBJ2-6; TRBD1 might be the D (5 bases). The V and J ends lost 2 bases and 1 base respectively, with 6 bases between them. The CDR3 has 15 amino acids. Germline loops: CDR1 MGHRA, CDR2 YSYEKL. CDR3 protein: CASSQPGSGANVLTF. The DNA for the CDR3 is TGCGCCAGCAGCCAACCAGGGTCTGGGGCCAACGTCCTGACTTTC.

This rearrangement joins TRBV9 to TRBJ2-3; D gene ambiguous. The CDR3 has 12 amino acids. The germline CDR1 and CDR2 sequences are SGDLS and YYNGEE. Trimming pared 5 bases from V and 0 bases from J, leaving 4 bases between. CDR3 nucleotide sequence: TGTGCCAGCAGGTGGAGCACAGATACGCAGTATTTT. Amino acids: CASRWSTDTQYF.

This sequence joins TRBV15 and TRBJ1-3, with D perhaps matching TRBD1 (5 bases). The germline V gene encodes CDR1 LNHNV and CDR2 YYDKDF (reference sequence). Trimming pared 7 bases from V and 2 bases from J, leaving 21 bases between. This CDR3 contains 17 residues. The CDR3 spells CATTPEGGGYAGNTIYF. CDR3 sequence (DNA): TGTGCCACCACCCCAGAAGGTGGGGGTTATGCTGGAAACACCATATATTTT.

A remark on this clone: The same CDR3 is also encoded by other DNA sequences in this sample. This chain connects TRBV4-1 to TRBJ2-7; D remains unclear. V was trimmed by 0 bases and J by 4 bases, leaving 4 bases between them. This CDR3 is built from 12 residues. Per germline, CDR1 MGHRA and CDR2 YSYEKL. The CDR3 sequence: CASSQDGYEQYF. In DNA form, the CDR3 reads TGCGCCAGCAGCCAAGATGGTTACGAGCAGTACTTC.

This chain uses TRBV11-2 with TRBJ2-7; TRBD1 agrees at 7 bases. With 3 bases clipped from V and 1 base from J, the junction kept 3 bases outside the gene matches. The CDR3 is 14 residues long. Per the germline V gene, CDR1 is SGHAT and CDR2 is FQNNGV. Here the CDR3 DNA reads TGTGCCAGCAGCTTGACAGGGCCTTCCTACGAGCAGTACTTC. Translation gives CASSLTGPSYEQYF.

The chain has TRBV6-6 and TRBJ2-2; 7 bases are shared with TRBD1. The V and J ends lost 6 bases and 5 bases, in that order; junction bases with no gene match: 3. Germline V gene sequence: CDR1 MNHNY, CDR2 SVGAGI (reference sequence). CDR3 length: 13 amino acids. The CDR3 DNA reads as TGTGCCAGCAGAGAACAGGGGACCGGGGAGCTGTTTTTT. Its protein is CASREQGTGELFF.